This TCR beta chain originates from a study of T cell repertoires in cytomegalovirus infection. Whole-study context: HLA-C-restricted CMV epitopes, recently identified, and well-studied HLA-B-restricted ones were used by the study. It can be stated that public TCR beta signatures indicated CMV infection as well as a matching HLA type. Study-wide findings and caveats: Individuals carrying CMV plus the relevant HLA were identified by cumulative frequency of public TCR beta families. CMV-specific TCR beta clonotypes restricted by HLA-C were the ones dominating the ex vivo response.

Regarding this clonotype: No antigen is known for it.

One entry per CDR3 protein, called by TCRdb with MiXCR from the reads. The table shows fewer than 200,000 distinct CDR3 sequences, with less than 25% occurring only once. Germline CDR1 SGHTA, CDR2 FQGNSA. The CDR3 has 15 residues. Losses at the gene ends were 2 bases for V and 0 bases for J; bases not matched to a gene: 2. The clonotype was recovered from a human donor in good health (CMV status not recorded). Some clones in this sample may be carry-over from other donors' samples. The J gene is TRBJ1-2, the V gene TRBV7-2; the match to TRBD1 covers 8 bases. The source was CD8+ T cells from cultured PBMCs, collected from culture after CMV antigen stimulation. As DNA, the CDR3 is TGTGCCAGCAGCTTACAGGGGGCCGCTAACTATGGCTACACCTTC. Translation gives CASSLQGAANYGYTF.